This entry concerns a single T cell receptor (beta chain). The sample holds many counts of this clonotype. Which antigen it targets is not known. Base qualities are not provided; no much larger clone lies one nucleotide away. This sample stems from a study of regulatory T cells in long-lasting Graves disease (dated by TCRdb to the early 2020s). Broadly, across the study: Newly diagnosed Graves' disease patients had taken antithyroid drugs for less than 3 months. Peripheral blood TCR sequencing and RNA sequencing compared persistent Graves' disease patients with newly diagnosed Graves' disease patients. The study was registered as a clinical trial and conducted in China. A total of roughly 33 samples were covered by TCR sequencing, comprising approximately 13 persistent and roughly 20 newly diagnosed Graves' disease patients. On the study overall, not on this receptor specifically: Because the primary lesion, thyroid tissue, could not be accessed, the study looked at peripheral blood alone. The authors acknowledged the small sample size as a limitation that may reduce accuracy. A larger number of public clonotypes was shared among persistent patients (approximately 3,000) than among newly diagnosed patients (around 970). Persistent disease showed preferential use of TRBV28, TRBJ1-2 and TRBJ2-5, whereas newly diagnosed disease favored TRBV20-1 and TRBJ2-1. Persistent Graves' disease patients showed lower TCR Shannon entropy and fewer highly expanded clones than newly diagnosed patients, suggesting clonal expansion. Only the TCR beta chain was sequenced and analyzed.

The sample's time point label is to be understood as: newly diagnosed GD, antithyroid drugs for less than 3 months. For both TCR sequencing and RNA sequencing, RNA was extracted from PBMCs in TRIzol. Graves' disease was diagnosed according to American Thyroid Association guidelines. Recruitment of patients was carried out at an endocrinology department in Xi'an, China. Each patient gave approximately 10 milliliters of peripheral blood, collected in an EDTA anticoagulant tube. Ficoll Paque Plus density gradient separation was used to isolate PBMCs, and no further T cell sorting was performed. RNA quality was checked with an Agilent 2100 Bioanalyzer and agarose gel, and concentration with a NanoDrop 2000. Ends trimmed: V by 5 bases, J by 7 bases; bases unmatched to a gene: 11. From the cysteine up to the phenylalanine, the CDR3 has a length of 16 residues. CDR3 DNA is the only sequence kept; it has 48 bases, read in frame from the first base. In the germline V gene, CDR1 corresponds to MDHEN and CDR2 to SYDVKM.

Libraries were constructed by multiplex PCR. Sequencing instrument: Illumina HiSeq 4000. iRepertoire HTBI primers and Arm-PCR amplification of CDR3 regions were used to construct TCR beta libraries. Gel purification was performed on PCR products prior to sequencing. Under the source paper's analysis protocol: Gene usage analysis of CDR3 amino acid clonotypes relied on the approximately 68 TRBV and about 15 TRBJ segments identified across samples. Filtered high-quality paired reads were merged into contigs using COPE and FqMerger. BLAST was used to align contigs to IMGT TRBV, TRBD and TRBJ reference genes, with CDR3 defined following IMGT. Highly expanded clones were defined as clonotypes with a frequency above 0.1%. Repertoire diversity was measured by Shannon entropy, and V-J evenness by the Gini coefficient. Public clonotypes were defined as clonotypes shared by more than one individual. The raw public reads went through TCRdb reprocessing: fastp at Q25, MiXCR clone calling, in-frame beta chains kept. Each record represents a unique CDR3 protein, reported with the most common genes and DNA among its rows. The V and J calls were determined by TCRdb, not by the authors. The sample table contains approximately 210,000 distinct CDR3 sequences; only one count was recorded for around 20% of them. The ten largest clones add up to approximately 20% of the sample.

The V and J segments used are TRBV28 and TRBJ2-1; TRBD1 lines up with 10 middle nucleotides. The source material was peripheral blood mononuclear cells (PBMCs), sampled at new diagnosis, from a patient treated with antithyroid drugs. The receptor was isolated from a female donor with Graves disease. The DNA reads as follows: TGTGCCAGCAGTCCGCGACAGGGGGCGCGGGGAAATGAGCAGTTCTTC. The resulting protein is CASSPRQGARGNEQFF.